The source of this T cell receptor (beta chain) is a study of blood T cell repertoires in COVID-19. Study context: In each case, the material was cDNA or gDNA derived from T cells, B-cell-depleted T cells, or PBMCs.

CDR1 and CDR2 (germline): SGHRS, YFSETQ. This CDR3 has 15 residues. V lost 0 bases to trimming and J lost 3 bases; unmatched junction nucleotides: 4. Libraries were prepared by immunoSEQ multiplex PCR; TCRdb keeps only in-frame clonotypes and omits some of them. Here the sample spans around 160,000 clones, about 88% being singletons. The rearrangement joins TRBV5-1 to TRBJ2-5; 8 bases agree with TRBD2. This TCR was recovered from an elderly woman with acute or convalescent COVID-19. What was sequenced was peripheral blood. The CDR3 coding sequence is TGCGCCAGCAGCTTGGTTCGAGCGGGGGAAGAGACCCAGTACTTC. Amino acid sequence: CASSLVRAGEETQYF.